This is a list of T cell receptor beta chains from one sample in a study of immune cell composition in non-small cell lung cancer. The table came from immunoSEQ multiplex PCR; TCRdb's copy has only in-frame clones and leaves some out. The table shows 6,500 to 8,000 clones, with approximately 84% occurring only once. The sample consisted of non-adjacent lung tissue. These receptors came from a human donor with non-small cell lung cancer. The CDR3 runs from the conserved cysteine through the conserved F or W.

CATSSTVFGALNTEAFF | TRBJ1-1 | TRBV15
CATRNGTDYGYTF | TRBJ1-2 | TRBV10-3
CSVDRGRGMNTEAFF | TRBJ1-1 | TRBV29-1
CAINPDRTQLNTIYF | TRBJ1-3 | TRBV10-3
CASSALNTIYF | TRBJ1-3 | TRBV9
CASSGTQGLGNQPQHF | TRBJ1-5 | TRBV11-2
CASNQDSLPGNTIYF | TRBJ1-3 | TRBV9
CASSIPGGEQFF | TRBJ2-1 | TRBV19
CASSLSGGGTDTQYF | TRBJ2-3 | TRBV5-1
CSVIPILSRANVLTF | TRBJ2-6 | TRBV29-1
CASSLAFTGTRANEQFF | TRBJ2-1 | TRBV7-6
CASSVDYGYTF | TRBJ1-2 | TRBV18
CASSPRQGGPIVLTF | TRBJ2-6 | TRBV9
CASSTGRNQPQHF | TRBJ1-5 | TRBV19
CASETGMNQPQHF | TRBJ1-5 | TRBV6-1
CASRELAGQETQYF | TRBJ2-5 | TRBV19
CASSQETDGGAGDTQYF | TRBJ2-3 | TRBV4-2
CASRLRPVTGELFF | TRBJ2-2 | TRBV4-3
CASSEVGGPNGYTF | TRBJ1-2 | TRBV6-1
CASSSQQGVRTDTQYF | TRBJ2-3 | TRBV7-9
CASSLDPGTEAFF | TRBJ1-1 | TRBV7-3
CASSPGQPQQGGQYF | TRBJ2-7 | TRBV5-1
CASSQGQGGDEQYF | TRBJ2-7 | TRBV6-5
CAISDRMGFYNEQFF | TRBJ2-1 | TRBV10-3
CASSVEGGRVVDTQYF | TRBJ2-3 | TRBV21-1
CASSQEFSDRVYEQYF | TRBJ2-7 | TRBV4-3
CATSRDLGLVYQETQYF | TRBJ2-5 | TRBV15
CASSLAGGEKLFF | TRBJ1-4 | TRBV7-6
CASSHGRAEQYF | TRBJ2-7 | TRBV4-3
CAWSQQDLMSLHF | TRBJ1-6 | TRBV30